The rows below give T cell receptor beta chains drawn from one sample of a study of cytomegalovirus exposure and HLA in healthy donors. Data came from immunoSEQ multiplex PCR; TCRdb stores just in-frame clones and leaves some out. This repertoire shows 150,000 or so clones, 74% found once; its top ten account for about 7.3%. The sample taken for sequencing was PBMCs. Receptors were obtained from a male donor in good health and CMV-seronegative. CDR3s include the opening cysteine and the closing phenylalanine or tryptophan. A D gene is named only where the DNA matches it firmly. A row's size may be missing; if present it is once, few, many or a size class.

clone_size: few; v_call: TRBV19; d_call: -; j_call: TRBJ2-4; cdr3_nt: TGTGCCAGTAGTCCGCCGGGACAAGCCCCTGTTCAGTACTTC; cdr3_aa: CASSPPGQAPVQYF
clone_size: -; v_call: TRBV11-2; d_call: TRBD2; j_call: TRBJ2-7; cdr3_nt: TGTGCCAGCAGCTTCGGGTGGCGGGAGGGCCGCCGGGGATACGAGCAGTACTTC; cdr3_aa: CASSFGWREGRRGYEQYF
clone_size: -; v_call: TRBV11-2; d_call: TRBD1; j_call: TRBJ1-3; cdr3_nt: TGTGCCAGCAGCACCGCCAGGGGGCGCGGAAACACCATATATTTT; cdr3_aa: CASSTARGRGNTIYF
clone_size: -; v_call: TRBV30; d_call: -; j_call: TRBJ1-6; cdr3_nt: TGTGCCTGGAGTGCCAGGAGAGGGGGTCATAATTCACCCCTCCACTTT; cdr3_aa: CAWSARRGGHNSPLHF
clone_size: -; v_call: TRBV18; d_call: -; j_call: TRBJ1-3; cdr3_nt: TGTGCCAGCTCACCGGTTCGAACAGACTCTGGAAACACCATATATTTT; cdr3_aa: CASSPVRTDSGNTIYF
clone_size: once; v_call: TRBV9; d_call: TRBD1; j_call: TRBJ2-1; cdr3_nt: TGTGCCAGCAGCGTAATCGGGCAGGGGGCTGTCAATGAGCAGTTCTTC; cdr3_aa: CASSVIGQGAVNEQFF
clone_size: -; v_call: TRBV4-3; d_call: -; j_call: TRBJ2-5; cdr3_nt: TGCGCCAGCAGCCGCACAGGGTCACAAGAGACCCAGTACTTC; cdr3_aa: CASSRTGSQETQYF
clone_size: -; v_call: TRBV25-1; d_call: -; j_call: TRBJ2-5; cdr3_nt: TGTGCCAGCAGGGGGGGGGCACCTCGAGAGACCCAGTACTTC; cdr3_aa: CASRGGAPRETQYF
clone_size: once; v_call: TRBV7-3; d_call: TRBD1; j_call: TRBJ2-3; cdr3_nt: TGTGCCAGCAGCTTAGGGACAGCGCGAATCACAGATACGCAGTATTTT; cdr3_aa: CASSLGTARITDTQYF
clone_size: -; v_call: TRBV18; d_call: TRBD1; j_call: TRBJ1-3; cdr3_nt: TGTGCCAGCTCACCTCCCAACGGGGACAGGGTCATTGCTGGTGGAAACACCATATATTTT; cdr3_aa: CASSPPNGDRVIAGGNTIYF
clone_size: -; v_call: TRBV28; d_call: TRBD1; j_call: TRBJ1-1; cdr3_nt: TGTGCCAGCAGCCCCGCCGGACAGGTTCTCCAATCTATGAACACTGAAGCTTTCTTT; cdr3_aa: CASSPAGQVLQSMNTEAFF
clone_size: -; v_call: TRBV11-2; d_call: -; j_call: TRBJ2-7; cdr3_nt: TGTGCCAGTGCTTCAAGATACTGGGAGCAGTACTTC; cdr3_aa: CASASRYWEQYF
clone_size: once; v_call: TRBV2; d_call: -; j_call: TRBJ1-6; cdr3_nt: TGTGCCAGCAGTGAGTCTAGCGTGGCCATCGGGGATTCACCCCTCCACTTT; cdr3_aa: CASSESSVAIGDSPLHF
clone_size: -; v_call: TRBV27; d_call: TRBD1; j_call: TRBJ1-1; cdr3_nt: TGTGCCAGCTTAGCGGACAGGACTTACACTGAAGCTTTCTTT; cdr3_aa: CASLADRTYTEAFF
clone_size: -; v_call: TRBV9; d_call: -; j_call: TRBJ1-4; cdr3_nt: TGTGCCAGCAGCGTTTCTGGGGCGAACAATGAAAAACTGTTTTTT; cdr3_aa: CASSVSGANNEKLFF
clone_size: once; v_call: TRBV6-1; d_call: -; j_call: TRBJ2-7; cdr3_nt: TGTGCCAGCAGCTTCCGGGTCTCCGGCCACGAGCAGTACTTC; cdr3_aa: CASSFRVSGHEQYF
clone_size: -; v_call: TRBV5-6; d_call: TRBD2; j_call: TRBJ2-2; cdr3_nt: TGTGCCAGCAGCTTGATCGTCGAGCGGGGGAAGAACACCGGGGAGCTGTTTTTT; cdr3_aa: CASSLIVERGKNTGELFF
clone_size: -; v_call: TRBV25-1; d_call: TRBD1; j_call: TRBJ2-1; cdr3_nt: TGTGCCAGCAGTGAATTTGGGACAGGGCTAGGTGAGCAGTTCTTC; cdr3_aa: CASSEFGTGLGEQFF
clone_size: -; v_call: TRBV5-5; d_call: TRBD2; j_call: TRBJ2-7; cdr3_nt: TGTGCCAGCAGCCCCTGGACTAGCGACGAGCAGTACTTC; cdr3_aa: CASSPWTSDEQYF
clone_size: -; v_call: TRBV19; d_call: -; j_call: TRBJ2-5; cdr3_nt: TGTGCCAGTAGGGGACACTTCCAAGAGACCCAGTACTTC; cdr3_aa: CASRGHFQETQYF
clone_size: -; v_call: TRBV2; d_call: TRBD1; j_call: TRBJ2-7; cdr3_nt: TGTGCCAGCCGGCGGACAGGGTCCTACGAGCAGTACTTC; cdr3_aa: CASRRTGSYEQYF
clone_size: -; v_call: TRBV28; d_call: -; j_call: TRBJ1-5; cdr3_nt: TGTGCCAGCAGTTTTCAGATAAGCAATCAGCCCCAGCATTTT; cdr3_aa: CASSFQISNQPQHF
clone_size: -; v_call: TRBV18; d_call: TRBD1; j_call: TRBJ2-5; cdr3_nt: TGTGCCAGCTCAGCCATGACAGGGGGTGCGGAGACCCAGTACTTC; cdr3_aa: CASSAMTGGAETQYF
clone_size: -; v_call: TRBV7-3; d_call: -; j_call: TRBJ2-1; cdr3_nt: TGTGCCAGCAGCTTAATGGGCCAGAGCTCCTACAATGAGCAGTTCTTC; cdr3_aa: CASSLMGQSSYNEQFF
clone_size: -; v_call: TRBV19; d_call: -; j_call: TRBJ2-1; cdr3_nt: TGTGCCAGTAGTGGGAGTCACAATGAGCAGTTCTTC; cdr3_aa: CASSGSHNEQFF
clone_size: -; v_call: TRBV30; d_call: TRBD2; j_call: TRBJ2-3; cdr3_nt: TGTGCCTCCCGGACAGGGGGACTAGCGGGGGGGCGGAGAGATACGCAGTATTTT; cdr3_aa: CASRTGGLAGGRRDTQYF
clone_size: -; v_call: TRBV6-6; d_call: TRBD2; j_call: TRBJ2-7; cdr3_nt: TGTGCCAGCAGTTACGCTAGCGGGGGCTCCAAATACGAGCAGTACTTC; cdr3_aa: CASSYASGGSKYEQYF
clone_size: -; v_call: TRBV9; d_call: -; j_call: TRBJ1-1; cdr3_nt: TGTGCCAGCAGCCATGCAGGGTCAAGGACTGAAGCTTTCTTT; cdr3_aa: CASSHAGSRTEAFF
clone_size: few; v_call: TRBV2; d_call: TRBD2; j_call: TRBJ2-1; cdr3_nt: TGTGCCAGCTTATCAGGGAGGGATGAGCAGTTCTTC; cdr3_aa: CASLSGRDEQFF
clone_size: -; v_call: TRBV30; d_call: -; j_call: TRBJ1-2; cdr3_nt: TGTGCCTGGAGAAACGTAGGCCCGGAGGACTATGGCTACACCTTC; cdr3_aa: CAWRNVGPEDYGYTF
clone_size: -; v_call: TRBV6-1; d_call: TRBD1; j_call: TRBJ1-1; cdr3_nt: TGTGCCAGCAGTGAAGCACCGGGACAGGGTTCCACTGAAGCTTTCTTT; cdr3_aa: CASSEAPGQGSTEAFF
clone_size: -; v_call: TRBV11-1; d_call: -; j_call: TRBJ1-2; cdr3_nt: TGTGCCAGCAGCTTACAGGATTCTCTCTATGGCTACACCTTC; cdr3_aa: CASSLQDSLYGYTF
clone_size: once; v_call: TRBV10-1; d_call: TRBD1; j_call: TRBJ2-1; cdr3_nt: TGCGCCAAGCCGCGCCCTTTCGGGACAGGGTTCGAAAAAAGCTCCTACAATGAGCAGTTCTTC; cdr3_aa: CAKPRPFGTGFEKSSYNEQFF
clone_size: -; v_call: TRBV5-1; d_call: -; j_call: TRBJ1-6; cdr3_nt: TGCGCCAGCAGCTTAGATCAGGGTAATTCACCCCTCCACTTT; cdr3_aa: CASSLDQGNSPLHF
clone_size: -; v_call: TRBV9; d_call: -; j_call: TRBJ2-6; cdr3_nt: TGTGCCAGCAGCGTAGCTCGGGACTCTGGGGCCAACGTCCTGACTTTC; cdr3_aa: CASSVARDSGANVLTF
clone_size: few; v_call: TRBV9; d_call: TRBD1; j_call: TRBJ1-1; cdr3_nt: TGTGCCAGCAGCCGGGACAGGGTGAACACTGAAGCTTTCTTT; cdr3_aa: CASSRDRVNTEAFF
clone_size: -; v_call: TRBV6-5; d_call: TRBD1; j_call: TRBJ1-4; cdr3_nt: TGTGCCAGCAGAGAAGGGGGCGCGGGAAAACTGTTTTTT; cdr3_aa: CASREGGAGKLFF
clone_size: -; v_call: TRBV5-4; d_call: -; j_call: TRBJ1-2; cdr3_nt: TGTGCCAGCAGCCACCCCAGGGATCTCGGGGGCTACACCTTC; cdr3_aa: CASSHPRDLGGYTF
clone_size: few; v_call: TRBV30; d_call: -; j_call: TRBJ2-7; cdr3_nt: TGTGCCTGGATAGGGGCTTACGAGCAGTACTTC; cdr3_aa: CAWIGAYEQYF
clone_size: -; v_call: TRBV4-1; d_call: TRBD1; j_call: TRBJ1-2; cdr3_nt: TGCGCCAGCAGCCGACCGGGACAGGGAATGGGCTATGGCTACACCTTC; cdr3_aa: CASSRPGQGMGYGYTF
clone_size: -; v_call: TRBV29-1; d_call: -; j_call: TRBJ1-1; cdr3_nt: TGCAGCGTTGAACAGGGGCTGAGGATGAACACTGAAGCTTTCTTT; cdr3_aa: CSVEQGLRMNTEAFF
clone_size: few; v_call: TRBV5-6; d_call: -; j_call: TRBJ1-2; cdr3_nt: TGTGCCAGCAGCTTGGCCGGAGGGAATAGCTATGGCTACACCTTC; cdr3_aa: CASSLAGGNSYGYTF
clone_size: -; v_call: TRBV27; d_call: -; j_call: TRBJ1-2; cdr3_nt: TGTGCCAGCAGTTTAAATTCTGAGCCTAACTATGGCTACACCTTC; cdr3_aa: CASSLNSEPNYGYTF
clone_size: -; v_call: TRBV7-2; d_call: -; j_call: TRBJ2-2; cdr3_nt: TGTGCCAGCAGCTCAGATCCGAACACCGGGGAGCTGTTTTTT; cdr3_aa: CASSSDPNTGELFF
clone_size: -; v_call: TRBV4-2; d_call: -; j_call: TRBJ1-2; cdr3_nt: TGTGCCAGCAGCCCCGGTTTAGGGAGCCCCTATGGCTACACCTTC; cdr3_aa: CASSPGLGSPYGYTF
clone_size: few; v_call: TRBV29-1; d_call: TRBD1; j_call: TRBJ2-4; cdr3_nt: TGCAGCGTAGCCCCGGACAGGGGGCGCGACATTCAGTACTTC; cdr3_aa: CSVAPDRGRDIQYF
clone_size: -; v_call: TRBV5-6; d_call: -; j_call: TRBJ1-4; cdr3_nt: TGTGCCAGCAGCCTAAAGAACCGTAATGAAAAACTGTTTTTT; cdr3_aa: CASSLKNRNEKLFF
clone_size: -; v_call: TRBV7-9; d_call: -; j_call: TRBJ1-4; cdr3_nt: TGTTCCAGCAGCTTAGCTGGGGGGTTGAGTGAAAAACTGTTTTTT; cdr3_aa: CSSSLAGGLSEKLFF
clone_size: -; v_call: TRBV9; d_call: -; j_call: TRBJ2-3; cdr3_nt: TGTGCCAGCGCCAAGCGGGGCACAGATACGCAGTATTTT; cdr3_aa: CASAKRGTDTQYF
clone_size: -; v_call: TRBV14; d_call: TRBD2; j_call: TRBJ2-1; cdr3_nt: TGTGCCAGCAGCCACCCTAAGGAGCCGGGGGGTTCCTACAATGAGCAGTTCTTC; cdr3_aa: CASSHPKEPGGSYNEQFF